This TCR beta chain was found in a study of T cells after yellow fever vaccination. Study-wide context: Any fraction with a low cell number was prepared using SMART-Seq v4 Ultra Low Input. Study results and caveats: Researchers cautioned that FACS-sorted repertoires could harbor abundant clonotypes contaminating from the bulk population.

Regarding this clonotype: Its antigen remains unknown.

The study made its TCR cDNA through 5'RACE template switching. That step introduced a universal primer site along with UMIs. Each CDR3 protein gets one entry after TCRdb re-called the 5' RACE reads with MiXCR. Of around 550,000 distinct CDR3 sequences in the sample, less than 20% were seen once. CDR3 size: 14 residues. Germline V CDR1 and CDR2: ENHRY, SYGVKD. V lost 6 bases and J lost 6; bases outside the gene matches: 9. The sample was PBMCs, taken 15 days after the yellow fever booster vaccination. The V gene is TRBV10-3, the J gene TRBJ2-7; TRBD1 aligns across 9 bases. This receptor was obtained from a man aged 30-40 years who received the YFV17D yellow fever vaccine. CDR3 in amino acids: CAISPGQGKGEQYF. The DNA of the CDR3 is TGTGCCATCAGCCCGGGACAGGGAAAGGGCGAGCAGTACTTC.